Described below is a single T cell receptor (beta chain) sequence and its context. The antigen remains undetermined. Sequencing was performed with immunoSEQ multiplex PCR; in TCRdb, only in-frame clones are kept and a portion is missing. The sample carries approximately 270,000 clones, around 85% recorded once. The sample comes from a study of cytomegalovirus exposure and HLA in healthy donors. Points from the study as a whole: The tendency of first-cohort TCR clusters to co-occur in the roughly 120 validation repertoires was the finding of a later analysis.

Input material: PBMCs. The receptor was isolated from a woman between 18 and 29 years old in good health and CMV-seronegative.

CDR3 coding DNA: TGCGCCAGCAGCCTTGACAGGGCCGGCGGGAACACTGAAGCTTTCTTT. It translates to CASSLDRAGGNTEAFF. The V call is TRBV5-1, the J call TRBJ1-1; TRBD1 aligns across 7 bases. V shed 4 bases, J shed 1 base, and the junction held 10 bases outside the gene matches. This CDR3 has 16 amino acids. The V gene's germline CDR1 is SGHRS and CDR2 YFSETQ.